Shown below are 28 T cell receptor beta chains from a single sample sequenced in a study of Graves' ophthalmopathy and Graves' hyperthyroidism. Amplification from RNA transcripts yielded the TCR beta CDR3 regions. First-round RT-PCR relied on HTBI primers, and a second-round multiplex PCR came next. TCRdb redid the calling of the multiplex PCR reads with MiXCR, one entry per CDR3 protein. The sample holds some 370,000 distinct CDR3 sequences, about a sixth seen once. The sequencing sample was made of peripheral blood. The source of these receptors is an adult woman with stable Graves' hyperthyroidism.

The sample holds many counts of this clonotype. This chain uses TRBV12-3 or TRBV12-4 with TRBJ2-5, with TRBD2 identical over 12 bases. CDR3 length: 18 residues. After removal of 6 bases from V and 2 bases from J, the junction contained 13 bases not matched to a gene. For the CDR3, the DNA is TGTGCCAGCAGCCACAATAGACTAGCGGGAGTCTGGCAAGAGACCCAGTACTTC. Translation gives CASSHNRLAGVWQETQYF.

This clonotype was found many times. The V gene is TRBV13, the J gene TRBJ2-5, with TRBD1 matching 7 bases. Germline V gives CDR1 PRHDT, CDR2 FYEKMQ (reference sequence). The CDR3 spans 18 residues. V was clipped by 0 bases and J by 6 bases; unmatched bases: 16. Here the CDR3 DNA reads TGTGCCAGCAGCTTAGGCCTAGACAGGGTCAGGCGAGATAAGACCCAGTACTTC. This gives the protein CASSLGLDRVRRDKTQYF.

This clonotype has at least ten counts. The genes are TRBV12-3 or TRBV12-4 and TRBJ1-5; no firm D call. The CDR3 totals 12 residues. The V end lost 7 bases, the J end lost 1 base, and 5 bases lay between the germline ends. The CDR3 protein is CASTRSNQPQHF. The CDR3, as DNA: TGTGCCAGCACCCGGAGCAATCAGCCCCAGCATTTT.

This clonotype was seen many times. This chain joins TRBV15 and TRBJ1-1; TRBD1 matches at 7 bases. This CDR3 is 14 amino acids long. V dropped 7 bases and J dropped 7; count of bases not matched to a gene: 12. The V gene's germline CDR1 is LNHNV and CDR2 YYDKDF (reference sequence). CDR3 nucleotide sequence: TGTGCCACCAATAACAGGGGCCTTTTCGTTGAAGCTTTCTTT. Its protein product is CATNNRGLFVEAFF.

This clonotype was detected many times. The chain combines TRBV25-1 with TRBJ2-7; D unclear. CDR1 and CDR2 from the germline V gene are MGHDK and SYGVNS. V lost 1 base and J 2 bases, leaving 12 bases between the germline ends. CDR3 length: 15 residues. The CDR3 DNA sequence: TGTGCCAGCAGTGAATTCTGGGGTGAACCCTACGAGCAGTACTTC. It codes for CASSEFWGEPYEQYF.

This clonotype was seen repeatedly, ten times or more. This sequence joins TRBV2 and TRBJ1-5, with D tentatively TRBD1 (5 bases). Germline lookup yields CDR1 SNHLY and CDR2 FYNNEI. V was shortened by 6 bases and J by 12 bases, with 15 bases between the two germline ends. This CDR3 is built from 12 residues. In DNA, the CDR3 is TGTGCCAGCAGCTGGGGACCCCCGAACCAGCATTTT. It specifies CASSWGPPNQHF.

The V gene is TRBV20-1, the J gene TRBJ1-1; the match to TRBD1 covers 11 bases. Germline CDR1 is DFQATT and CDR2 is SNEGSKA (reference sequence). Unmatched junction bases numbered 4, after V lost 4 bases and J lost 3 bases. This CDR3 has 14 amino acids. The CDR3 sequence: CSATDRGRDTEAFF. CDR3 DNA sequence: TGCAGTGCTACGGACAGGGGGCGGGACACTGAAGCTTTCTTT.

At least ten counts were recorded for this clonotype. The chain uses TRBV15 and TRBJ2-7; 12 bases map to TRBD2. CDR1 and CDR2 from the germline V gene are LNHNV and YYDKDF (reference sequence). V dropped 5 bases and J dropped 4; count of bases not matched to a gene: 6. CDR3 length: 15 amino acids. The chain's CDR3 is CATSPGLAGIYEQYF. Here the CDR3 DNA reads TGTGCCACCAGCCCCGGACTAGCGGGAATATACGAGCAGTACTTC.

In this sample, this clonotype turned up many times. The CDR3 DNA follows: TGCAGCGTACAGGGACAGGGGAGGTACGAGCAGTACTTC. This codes for CSVQGQGRYEQYF. This chain connects TRBV29-1 to TRBJ2-7; 10 bases line up with TRBD1. Trimming removed 6 bases from V and 4 bases from J; junction bases left unmatched: 6. The CDR3 is 13 amino acids. From germline, CDR1 is SQVTM and CDR2 ANQGSEA.

The V gene is TRBV11-1, the J gene TRBJ2-1; 7 nucleotides line up with TRBD2. In germline, CDR1 is SGHAT, CDR2 FQDESV (reference sequence). Germline trimming cut 2 bases from V and 7 bases from J; bases unmatched to any gene: 17. CDR3 length: 18 amino acids. CDR3 sequence (DNA): TGTGCCAGCAGCTTAAACCCGCCAGGGCTAGCGGTTGGGAATGAGCAGTTCTTC. As protein: CASSLNPPGLAVGNEQFF.

This clonotype has a count of ten or more. This rearrangement joins TRBV11-1 to TRBJ1-1; 7 bases are shared with TRBD1. Germline CDR1 and CDR2: SGHAT and FQDESV (reference sequence). Germline trimming cut 5 bases from V and 4 bases from J; bases unmatched to any gene: 13. The CDR3 contains 16 residues. Here the CDR3 reads CASSPRGNRGATEAFF. CDR3 bases: TGTGCCAGCAGCCCCCGAGGTAACAGGGGTGCCACTGAAGCTTTCTTT.

This clonotype was seen a handful of times. This chain connects TRBV4-2 to TRBJ2-7, with 10 bases identical to TRBD1. CDR1 and CDR2 (germline): LGHNA, YNFKEQ. After removal of 0 bases from V and 4 bases from J, the junction contained 9 bases not matched to a gene. The CDR3 is 17 residues long. CDR3 nucleotides: TGTGCCAGCAGCCAAGATCTTCCGGGACAGGGGATATACGAGCAGTACTTC. Amino acid sequence: CASSQDLPGQGIYEQYF.

This clonotype was seen at least ten times. The J gene is TRBJ2-7, the V gene TRBV12-3 or TRBV12-4; D is uncertain. V lost 4 bases, J lost 3 bases, and 7 bases lay in between. This CDR3 spans 12 amino acids. The CDR3 DNA sequence: TGTGCCAGCAGTTCGGGCAACTACGAGCAGTACTTC. Its protein product is CASSSGNYEQYF.

At least ten counts were recorded for this clonotype. The genes are TRBV7-8 and TRBJ1-1; 9 bases map to TRBD1. V lost 5 bases, J lost 1 base, and 8 bases stayed unmatched. Germline CDR1 is SGHVS and CDR2 is FQNEAQ. The CDR3 extends over 16 amino acids. Here the CDR3 reads CASSPGRGQGNTEAFF. The CDR3, as DNA: TGTGCCAGCAGCCCAGGGAGGGGACAGGGGAACACTGAAGCTTTCTTT.

V usage is TRBV11-3 and J usage is TRBJ2-3; 7 bases match TRBD1. Germline V CDR1 and CDR2: SGHNT, YENEEA. The CDR3 has 14 amino acids. The trim removed 3 bases at V and 0 bases at J, leaving 0 bases unmatched. The CDR3 sequence: CASSLGQSTDTQYF. In nucleotides, the CDR3 is TGTGCCAGCAGCTTGGGACAGAGCACAGATACGCAGTATTTT. Full variable domain (outside the CDR3, taken from reference TRBV11-3 and TRBJ2-3): EAGVVQSPRYKIIEKKQPVAFWCNPISGHNTLYWYLQNLGQGPELLIRYENEEAVDDSQLPKDRFSAERLKGVDSTLKIQPAELGDSAVYLCASSLGQSTDTQYFGPGTRLTVL.

The chain is built from TRBV6-5 and TRBJ1-5, with D perhaps TRBD1 (6 bases). Germline values: CDR1 MNHEY, CDR2 SVGAGI. This CDR3 comprises 15 residues. Trimming cost V 0 bases and J 3 bases, with 9 bases left between them. This CDR3 reads CASSYSVGANQPQHF. DNA of the CDR3: TGTGCCAGCAGTTACTCGGTGGGGGCCAATCAGCCCCAGCATTTT.

At least ten counts were recorded for this clonotype. The V gene is TRBV27, the J gene TRBJ2-7, with TRBD2 identical over 11 bases. From germline, CDR1 is MNHEY and CDR2 SMNVEV (reference sequence). The J segment lost 5 bases and the V segment lost 5 bases, leaving 8 bases of the junction unmatched. The CDR3 length is 15 residues. CDR3 in DNA: TGTGCCAGCAGTAAGACTAGCGGGACCCAGCACGAGCAGTACTTC. Protein: CASSKTSGTQHEQYF.

Many counts were recorded for this clonotype. The J gene is TRBJ1-1, the V gene TRBV15, with D unclear. The CDR3 covers 12 residues. V was clipped by 5 bases and J by 1 base, with 5 bases between them. CDR1 and CDR2 from the germline V gene are LNHNV and YYDKDF (reference sequence). The CDR3 spells CATSPPNTEAFF. CDR3 coding DNA: TGTGCCACCAGCCCACCGAACACTGAAGCTTTCTTT. The full variable domain, completed using reference TRBV15 and TRBJ1-1, is DAMVIQNPRYQVTQFGKPVTLSCSQTLNHNVMYWYQQKSSQAPKLLFHYYDKDFNNEADTPDNFQSRRPNTSFCFLDIRSPGLGDTAMYLCATSPPNTEAFFGQGTRLTVV.

This clonotype was observed many times. The gene calls are TRBV7-6 and TRBJ2-4; 8 positions match TRBD1. V dropped 1 base and J dropped 4; count of bases not matched to a gene: 9. CDR3 length: 17 amino acids. In germline, CDR1 is SGHVS, CDR2 FNYEAQ. The CDR3 sequence: CASSLGTRGQGKNIQYF. DNA for the CDR3: TGTGCCAGCAGCTTAGGCACCCGCGGACAGGGAAAAAACATTCAGTACTTC.

There are many counts of this clonotype. The genes are TRBV6-1 and TRBJ2-7; weak D call: TRBD1 (6 bases). From germline, CDR1 is MNHNS and CDR2 SASEGT. Trimming left V 6 bases short and J 6 bases short, with 15 bases between. The CDR3 consists of 13 residues. CDR3 in amino acids: CASSVTGSGEQYF. In DNA, the CDR3 is TGTGCCAGCAGCGTCACAGGGTCAGGCGAGCAGTACTTC.

The gene calls are TRBV20-1 and TRBJ2-7, with 11 bases fitting TRBD2. The V segment lost 3 bases and the J segment 2 bases; nucleotides outside the gene matches: 3. Germline-derived CDR1 and CDR2 are DFQATT and SNEGSKA (reference sequence). This CDR3 is built from 14 residues. The DNA of the CDR3 is TGCAGTGCTAGCTATAGCGGGAGGGCCTACGAGCAGTACTTC. This codes for CSASYSGRAYEQYF.

This clonotype was detected ten times or more. V and J are TRBV19 and TRBJ2-7; 7 positions agree with TRBD1. The ends lost 5 bases at V and 4 bases at J; junction bases unmatched: 8. CDR3 length: 14 amino acids. Per the germline V gene, CDR1 is LNHDA and CDR2 is SQIVND (reference sequence). Here the CDR3 reads CASSLQTGWYEQYF. For the CDR3, the DNA is TGTGCCAGTAGTCTACAGACAGGGTGGTACGAGCAGTACTTC. Complete variable domain (other parts from reference TRBV19 and TRBJ2-7): DGGITQSPKYLFRKEGQNVTLSCEQNLNHDAMYWYRQDPGQGLRLIYYSQIVNDFQKGDIAEGYSVSREKKESFPLTVTSAQKNPTAFYLCASSLQTGWYEQYFGPGTRLTVT.

This clonotype was detected many times. The chain employs TRBV24-1 and TRBJ2-2, with D possibly TRBD1 on 6 matching bases. V lost 0 bases and J lost 5, with 15 bases in between. The CDR3 runs 17 residues. Germline CDR1 KGHDR, CDR2 SFDVKD. The CDR3 sequence is CATSDLQDSLNTGELFF. CDR3 DNA sequence: TGTGCCACCAGTGATTTGCAGGACAGCCTTAATACCGGGGAGCTGTTTTTT.

Worth noting for this clonotype: One base away lies a much larger clone, so this may be a sequencing read error. This chain connects TRBV6-2 or TRBV6-3 to TRBJ2-2; tentative D call: TRBD2 (5 bases). The CDR3 has 15 amino acids. The germline V gene has CDR1 MNHEY and CDR2 SVGEGT. The CDR3 region is CASSYRATNTGELCF. CDR3 nucleotides: TGTGCCAGCAGTTATAGGGCTACGAACACCGGGGAGCTGTGTTTT.

V and J are TRBV5-1 and TRBJ1-1, with unresolved D. Germline V gene lookup returns CDR1 SGHRS and CDR2 YFSETQ. Trimming stripped 2 bases from V and 1 base from J, with 15 bases between. The CDR3 is made up of 16 amino acids. The CDR3 DNA reads TGCGCCAGCAGCTTAGTCAGTGCGGGCCCGAACACTGAAGCTTTCTTT. Encoded protein: CASSLVSAGPNTEAFF.

The chain has TRBV12-3 or TRBV12-4 and TRBJ2-5; TRBD2 aligns across 9 bases. The CDR3 is made up of 16 amino acids. V gave up 6 bases and J gave up 0 bases; unmatched junction bases: 8. CDR3 DNA: TGTGCCAGCAGCTCAATAGCGGGGGAGAACCAAGAGACCCAGTACTTC. Its protein product is CASSSIAGENQETQYF.

This clonotype was seen ten or more times. The chain has TRBV5-1 and TRBJ1-1; D call uncertain. The V end was cut by 4 bases, the J end by 0 bases, with 10 bases between. The germline V gene has CDR1 SGHRS and CDR2 YFSETQ. The CDR3 sequence is 14 residues long. The CDR3 nucleotides are TGCGCCAGCAGCCCCTATTGGGTGAACACTGAAGCTTTCTTT. It encodes CASSPYWVNTEAFF.

This clonotype was seen many times. J is TRBJ1-1 and V is TRBV6-2 or TRBV6-3; no clear D. The CDR3 spans 12 residues. Germline CDR1 MNHEY, CDR2 SVGEGT. V lost 6 bases and J lost 5, with 10 bases in between. The CDR3 protein is CASSPEETEAFF. As DNA, the CDR3 is TGTGCCAGCAGCCCGGAGGAAACTGAAGCTTTCTTT.